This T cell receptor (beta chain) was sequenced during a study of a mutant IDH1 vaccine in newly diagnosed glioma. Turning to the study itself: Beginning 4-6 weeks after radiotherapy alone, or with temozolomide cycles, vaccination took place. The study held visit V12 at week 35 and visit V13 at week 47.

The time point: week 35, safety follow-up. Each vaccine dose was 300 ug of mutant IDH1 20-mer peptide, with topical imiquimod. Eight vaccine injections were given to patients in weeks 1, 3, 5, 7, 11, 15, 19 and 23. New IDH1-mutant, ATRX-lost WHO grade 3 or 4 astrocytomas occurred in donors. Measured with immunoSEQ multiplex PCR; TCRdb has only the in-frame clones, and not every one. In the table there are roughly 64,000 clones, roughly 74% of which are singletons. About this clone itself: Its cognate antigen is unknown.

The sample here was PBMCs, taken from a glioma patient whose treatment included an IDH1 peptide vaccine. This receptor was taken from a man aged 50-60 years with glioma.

This CDR3 is CASSLGRANTEAFF. In nucleotides, the CDR3 is TGTGCCAGCAGCTTAGGACGGGCGAACACTGAAGCTTTCTTT. J is TRBJ1-1 and V is TRBV13; D unresolved. V was cut by 0 bases and J by 1 base, with 6 bases left in between. CDR1 and CDR2 (germline): PRHDT, FYEKMQ (reference sequence). The CDR3 contains 14 residues. Filled out from reference TRBV13 and TRBJ1-1, the complete variable domain reads AAGVIQSPRHLIKEKRETATLKCYPIPRHDTVYWYQQGPGQDPQFLISFYEKMQSDKGSIPDRFSAQQFSDYHSELNMSSLELGDSALYFCASSLGRANTEAFFGQGTRLTVV.